This T cell receptor (beta chain) was identified during a study of Ad26.COV2.S vaccination and SARS-CoV-2 variants. As for the study in general: Doses of Ad26.COV2.S were injected into muscle once or twice, 56 days apart.

TCRdb's table, derived via immunoSEQ multiplex PCR, lists solely in-frame clones and lacks some. Here the sample spans around 500,000 clones, roughly nine tenths being singletons. Germline CDR1 and CDR2: SNHLY and FYNNEI. V dropped 7 bases and J dropped 7; count of bases not matched to a gene: 8. This CDR3 comprises 14 residues. Comment on this clone: Its antigen is unknown.

Findings and limits, study-wide: The analyses of TCR breadth and depth may have understated the size of total T cell responses.

Indicated treatment: 15 to 20 received Ad26.COV2.S at low or high dose, single or two shots; about five received placebo; per-sample allocation not given. After the first vaccine or placebo injection, samples were drawn on day 63. Here the sequenced sample was peripheral blood, taken in a trial of Ad26.COV2.S vaccine versus placebo. V gene TRBV2 combines with J gene TRBJ1-4, with 8 bases identical to TRBD1. The TCR sequence derives from a person between 18 and 60 years old who received the Ad26.COV2.S COVID-19 vaccine or a placebo. This chain's CDR3 is CASNGQGRSEKLFF. The CDR3 bases are TGTGCCAGCAATGGACAGGGCAGAAGTGAAAAACTGTTTTTT.